A selection of T cell receptor beta chains follows, all from one sample in a study of identical twins. TCRdb fed the 5' RACE reads into MiXCR, producing one record per CDR3 protein. Of 1.5 million or so distinct CDR3 sequences in the sample, 32% were seen once. Sequencing was carried out using cord blood. The receptors shown here come from a newborn girl in good health. The CDR3 runs from the conserved cysteine through the conserved F or W. Each record gives: CDR3 protein, CDR3 DNA, clone size, J gene, D gene, V gene. A D gene is named only where the DNA matches it firmly. Clone size is stated in some rows and not others, as once, few, many or a class when expanded.

CDR3aa: CSATRDRSNQPQHF; CDR3nt: TGCAGTGCTACCCGGGACCGTAGCAATCAGCCCCAGCATTTT; abundance: -; j_gene: TRBJ1-5; d_gene: -; v_gene: TRBV20-1
CDR3aa: CATQYGTQYF; CDR3nt: TGTGCCACACAATATGGGACCCAGTACTTC; abundance: -; j_gene: TRBJ2-5; d_gene: -; v_gene: TRBV28
CDR3aa: CASSLNYKTGTSNQPQHF; CDR3nt: TGTGCCAGCAGCCTGAACTACAAGACAGGGACATCGAATCAGCCCCAGCATTTT; abundance: few; j_gene: TRBJ1-5; d_gene: TRBD1; v_gene: TRBV5-5
CDR3aa: CASSLSYGGRLAARLAKTQYF; CDR3nt: TGTGCCAGCAGCCTAAGCTACGGAGGAAGACTAGCGGCACGGTTGGCGAAGACCCAGTACTTC; abundance: few; j_gene: TRBJ2-5; d_gene: TRBD2; v_gene: TRBV4-2
CDR3aa: CAISESGRGFSNQPQHF; CDR3nt: TGTGCCATCAGTGAGTCAGGCAGGGGGTTCAGCAATCAGCCCCAGCATTTT; abundance: -; j_gene: TRBJ1-5; d_gene: TRBD1; v_gene: TRBV10-3
CDR3aa: CSANTGRSYEQYF; CDR3nt: TGCAGTGCTAATACAGGGCGCTCCTACGAGCAGTACTTC; abundance: few; j_gene: TRBJ2-7; d_gene: -; v_gene: TRBV20-1
CDR3aa: CASSLVPAGDRTDTQYF; CDR3nt: TGCGCCAGCAGCTTGGTCCCAGCGGGGGATCGCACAGATACGCAGTATTTT; abundance: -; j_gene: TRBJ2-3; d_gene: TRBD2; v_gene: TRBV5-1
CDR3aa: CASSQRFQGRQETQYF; CDR3nt: TGTGCCAGCAGCCAGAGGTTTCAGGGGAGGCAAGAGACCCAGTACTTC; abundance: few; j_gene: TRBJ2-5; d_gene: -; v_gene: TRBV13
CDR3aa: CASSNGIRYSEQYF; CDR3nt: TGCGCCAGCAGCAACGGAATACGGTACTCCGAGCAGTACTTC; abundance: many; j_gene: TRBJ2-7; d_gene: -; v_gene: TRBV4-1
CDR3aa: CASSLTTGNYGYTF; CDR3nt: TGTGCCAGCAGTCTTACGACAGGCAACTATGGCTACACCTTC; abundance: many; j_gene: TRBJ1-2; d_gene: -; v_gene: TRBV11-1
CDR3aa: CASSLLAEFSYEQYF; CDR3nt: TGCGCCAGCAGCCTACTAGCGGAGTTCTCCTACGAGCAGTACTTC; abundance: -; j_gene: TRBJ2-7; d_gene: TRBD2; v_gene: TRBV4-1
CDR3aa: CASNPGLAYNEQYF; CDR3nt: TGCGCCAGCAACCCGGGACTAGCCTACAATGAGCAGTACTTC; abundance: -; j_gene: TRBJ2-5; d_gene: TRBD2; v_gene: TRBV5-1
CDR3aa: CSAHSASGGKDTQYF; CDR3nt: TGCAGTGCCCACTCAGCTAGCGGGGGGAAAGATACGCAGTATTTT; abundance: few; j_gene: TRBJ2-3; d_gene: TRBD2; v_gene: TRBV20-1
CDR3aa: CASSQPRRGTDTQYF; CDR3nt: TGCGCCAGCAGCCAACCCCGTCGGGGGACAGATACGCAGTATTTT; abundance: few; j_gene: TRBJ2-3; d_gene: -; v_gene: TRBV4-1
CDR3aa: CASSLSSTSQETQFF; CDR3nt: TGTGCCAGCAGCTTGAGTTCGACTAGCCAAGAGACCCAGTTCTTC; abundance: -; j_gene: TRBJ2-1; d_gene: TRBD2; v_gene: TRBV7-7
CDR3aa: CASLPLTKNSPLHF; CDR3nt: TGTGCCAGCTTACCGCTGACCAAGAATTCACCCCTCCACTTT; abundance: -; j_gene: TRBJ1-6; d_gene: -; v_gene: TRBV18
CDR3aa: CSSSGRTNEQFF; CDR3nt: TGCAGTTCCAGCGGGAGAACGAATGAGCAGTTCTTC; abundance: -; j_gene: TRBJ2-1; d_gene: TRBD2; v_gene: TRBV20-1
CDR3aa: CACRLQSGSLYNEQFF; CDR3nt: TGTGCCTGCAGGCTACAAAGCGGGAGTCTCTACAATGAGCAGTTCTTC; abundance: -; j_gene: TRBJ2-1; d_gene: TRBD2; v_gene: TRBV12-3/TRBV12-4
CDR3aa: CASSSQGGSPGEKLFF; CDR3nt: TGTGCCAGCAGCTCCCAAGGGGGGTCCCCGGGAGAAAAACTGTTTTTT; abundance: few; j_gene: TRBJ1-4; d_gene: -; v_gene: TRBV5-5
CDR3aa: CASSEARTGLNSPLHF; CDR3nt: TGTGCCAGCAGTGAAGCGCGGACAGGGCTTAATTCACCCCTCCACTTT; abundance: once; j_gene: TRBJ1-6; d_gene: TRBD1; v_gene: TRBV6-1
CDR3aa: CASSWTSGEDIQYF; CDR3nt: TGCGCCAGCAGCTGGACTAGCGGGGAGGACATTCAGTACTTC; abundance: -; j_gene: TRBJ2-4; d_gene: TRBD2; v_gene: TRBV5-1
CDR3aa: CASPPLLPSSYNEQFF; CDR3nt: TGTGCCAGCCCCCCCCTTCTTCCGAGCTCCTACAATGAGCAGTTCTTC; abundance: many; j_gene: TRBJ2-1; d_gene: -; v_gene: TRBV7-9
CDR3aa: CASSPRTGTKNIQYF; CDR3nt: TGCGCCAGCAGCCCACGGACAGGGACCAAAAACATTCAGTACTTC; abundance: few; j_gene: TRBJ2-4; d_gene: TRBD1; v_gene: TRBV5-1
CDR3aa: CASSVTGGSYNEQFF; CDR3nt: TGTGCCAGCAGCGTGACGGGGGGCTCCTACAATGAGCAGTTCTTC; abundance: few; j_gene: TRBJ2-1; d_gene: TRBD2; v_gene: TRBV9
CDR3aa: CASSYRVIGYEQYF; CDR3nt: TGTGCCAGCAGTTACCGGGTAATCGGCTACGAGCAGTACTTC; abundance: -; j_gene: TRBJ2-7; d_gene: -; v_gene: TRBV6-5
CDR3aa: CASSVSGGAGTDTQYF; CDR3nt: TGTGCCAGCAGCGTTAGCGGGGGGGCGGGCACAGATACGCAGTATTTT; abundance: -; j_gene: TRBJ2-3; d_gene: TRBD2; v_gene: TRBV9
CDR3aa: CASSCLYEQYF; CDR3nt: TGTGCCAGCAGTTGTTTGTACGAGCAGTACTTC; abundance: -; j_gene: TRBJ2-7; d_gene: -; v_gene: TRBV27
CDR3aa: CASSIAGPGVIPQPQHF; CDR3nt: TGTGCCAGTAGTATAGCGGGTCCAGGGGTGATCCCTCAGCCCCAGCATTTT; abundance: -; j_gene: TRBJ1-5; d_gene: -; v_gene: TRBV19
CDR3aa: CASSLAGGSVETQYF; CDR3nt: TGCGCCAGCAGCCTCGCGGGGGGGTCGGTAGAGACCCAGTACTTC; abundance: few; j_gene: TRBJ2-5; d_gene: TRBD2; v_gene: TRBV4-1
CDR3aa: CSARDPGADTQYF; CDR3nt: TGCAGTGCTAGAGATCCAGGAGCAGATACGCAGTATTTT; abundance: few; j_gene: TRBJ2-3; d_gene: -; v_gene: TRBV20-1
CDR3aa: CASSQGSVLYEQYF; CDR3nt: TGTGCCAGCAGCCAAGGGTCTGTCCTCTACGAGCAGTACTTC; abundance: few; j_gene: TRBJ2-7; d_gene: -; v_gene: TRBV4-2
CDR3aa: CASSQDVVVDYGYTF; CDR3nt: TGTGCCAGCAGCCAAGATGTGGTCGTAGACTATGGCTACACCTTC; abundance: few; j_gene: TRBJ1-2; d_gene: -; v_gene: TRBV14
CDR3aa: CASSEVWGYYGYTF; CDR3nt: TGTGCCAGCAGTGAAGTTTGGGGGTACTATGGCTACACCTTC; abundance: -; j_gene: TRBJ1-2; d_gene: -; v_gene: TRBV6-1